Listed here are 17 T cell receptor beta chains from one sample, sequenced in a study of post-analysis software for immune sequencing data. General study points: Elevated frequency relative to controls characterized four to six TRBV segments in patients, TRBV5-6, TRBV5-1 and TRBV20-1 among them.

Each TCR beta cDNA library carried unique molecular identifiers. TCRdb re-analysed the PCR reads in MiXCR, keeping a single row per CDR3 protein. The sample yields hundreds of thousands of distinct CDR3 sequences, about 40% seen once. For these receptors, no antigen is known. Sequenced material: blood. The receptors come from a girl aged 2-9 years with multiple sclerosis.

The rearrangement joins TRBV7-9 to TRBJ1-6; TRBD1 is a possible D gene (5 bases). The ends were cut back, 4 bases at V and 0 bases at J, with 13 bases in the middle. From germline, CDR1 is SEHNR and CDR2 FQNEAQ (reference sequence). The CDR3 has 17 residues. CDR3 residues: CASSSVEGSSYNSPLHF. The CDR3 region has the DNA TGTGCCAGCAGCTCTGTCGAGGGGTCCTCCTATAATTCACCCCTCCACTTT.

The V gene is TRBV10-3, the J gene TRBJ2-7; maybe TRBD1 (6 bases). The length of the CDR3 is 13 residues. Per germline, CDR1 ENHRY and CDR2 SYGVKD. With 5 bases removed from V and 2 bases from J, the gap between germline ends came to 10 bases. The CDR3 here is CAISLGTPYEQYF. CDR3 DNA sequence: TGTGCCATCAGTCTGGGGACACCCTACGAGCAGTACTTC.

The chain carries TRBV10-3 and TRBJ2-1; TRBD2 aligns across 10 bases. This CDR3 spans 17 amino acids. Germline CDR1 reads ENHRY; CDR2 reads SYGVKD. The ends lost 2 bases at V and 0 bases at J; junction bases unmatched: 4. CDR3: CAISEGASGGSYNEQFF. CDR3 bases: TGTGCCATCAGTGAGGGGGCTAGCGGGGGCTCCTACAATGAGCAGTTCTTC.

This clonotype was seen a few times. The J gene is TRBJ1-1, the V gene TRBV29-1; D ambiguous. Trimming cost V 3 bases and J 4 bases, with 18 bases left between them. Looked up from germline, CDR1 is SQVTM and CDR2 is ANQGSEA. The CDR3 consists of 15 residues. The CDR3 DNA reads TGCAGCGTTGAGGTAGCGCGGGGTCGGAGCACTGAAGCTTTCTTT. It encodes CSVEVARGRSTEAFF.

This chain joins TRBV27 and TRBJ2-7; TRBD2 agrees at 7 bases. Per the germline V gene, CDR1 is MNHEY and CDR2 is SMNVEV (reference sequence). V shed 3 bases and J 5 bases; nucleotides not matched to a gene: 16. CDR3 size: 17 residues. As DNA, the CDR3 is TGTGCCAGCAGTTTTCAGAGGACCGGGACTATCTTCCACGAGCAGTACTTC. It encodes CASSFQRTGTIFHEQYF.

The gene calls are TRBV28 and TRBJ2-1; 9 bases align to TRBD1. The CDR3 covers 15 residues. The V segment lost 7 bases and the J segment 7 bases; nucleotides outside the gene matches: 11. Germline V CDR1 and CDR2: MDHEN, SYDVKM. The CDR3 nucleotides are TGTGCCAGCACTCGCCGGGACAGGGAAGGAAATGAGCAGTTCTTC. It encodes CASTRRDREGNEQFF.

J is TRBJ1-6 and V is TRBV6-6, with D maybe TRBD1 (5 bases). The CDR3 has 17 amino acids. From germline, CDR1 is MNHNY and CDR2 SVGAGI (reference sequence). With 2 bases removed from V and 5 bases from J, the gap between germline ends came to 16 bases. The CDR3 spells CASSYTRGRRNNSPLHF. The CDR3 nucleotides read TGTGCCAGCAGTTACACCCGGGGACGGCGGAATAATTCACCCCTCCACTTT.

The chain is built from TRBV5-1 and TRBJ1-4; 7 bases map to TRBD1. Germline assignment: CDR1 SGHRS and CDR2 YFSETQ. V was clipped by 3 bases and J by 0 bases; unmatched bases: 11. The CDR3 consists of 18 residues. CDR3: CASSSASLTGATNEKLFF. The CDR3, as DNA: TGCGCCAGCAGCTCTGCATCACTAACAGGGGCAACTAATGAAAAACTGTTTTTT.

V gene TRBV4-1 combines with J gene TRBJ1-5; D possibly corresponds to TRBD1 (5 bases). V was clipped by 5 bases and J by 3 bases, with 14 bases between them. Germline assignment: CDR1 MGHRA and CDR2 YSYEKL. CDR3 size: 15 residues. CDR3 nucleotides: TGCGCCAGCAGCGACCTTACAGGTGTCAATCAGCCCCAGCATTTT. Translation: CASSDLTGVNQPQHF.

The chain has TRBV28 and TRBJ2-7; D uncertain. The CDR3 length is 13 residues. Germline V gene data show CDR1 as MDHEN and CDR2 as SYDVKM. V gave up 7 bases and J gave up 7 bases, with 17 bases separating them. The CDR3: CASKVSTWGEQYF. The CDR3 DNA reads as TGTGCCAGCAAAGTCTCCACCTGGGGTGAGCAGTACTTC.

This clonotype was seen just once. The CDR3 reads CASSFFERPSYNEQYF. The CDR3 DNA sequence: TGTGCCAGCAGTTTCTTTGAGCGGCCCTCCTACAATGAGCAGTACTTC. The chain is built from TRBV28 and TRBJ2-1; D perhaps matches TRBD2 (5 bases). The J call is uncertain, as TRBJ2-7 better fits the DNA end. Germline loops: CDR1 MDHEN, CDR2 SYDVKM. This CDR3 comprises 16 residues.

The chain carries TRBV10-2 and TRBJ2-7, with D possibly matching TRBD2 (6 bases). Germline V CDR1 and CDR2: WSHSY, SAAADI. V shed 0 bases and J shed 4 bases, with 13 bases lying between them. The CDR3 loop spans 15 amino acids. The CDR3 reads CASSESWAGWYEQYF. DNA of the CDR3: TGCGCCAGCAGTGAGTCGTGGGCGGGATGGTACGAGCAGTACTTC.

The genes are TRBV27 and TRBJ1-1; D unresolved. The CDR3 runs to 14 residues. The germline V gene encodes CDR1 MNHEY and CDR2 SMNVEV (reference sequence). V dropped 3 bases and J dropped 4 bases, with 12 bases sitting between them. CDR3 protein: CASSFVGFATEAFF. The CDR3 bases are TGTGCCAGCAGTTTTGTAGGCTTTGCCACTGAAGCTTTCTTT.

This clonotype was counted a few times. This chain joins TRBV9 and TRBJ2-5, with 7 nucleotides matching TRBD1. The CDR3 runs to 16 residues. V shed 4 bases, J shed 1 base, and the junction held 10 bases outside the gene matches. The germline V gene has CDR1 SGDLS and CDR2 YYNGEE. Here the CDR3 DNA reads TGTGCCAGCAGCTCCGGTGAAACAGGGGTCCAAGAGACCCAGTACTTC. Its translation: CASSSGETGVQETQYF.

As for this clonotype: This may be a read error: a much more frequent sequence differs by one nucleotide. The genes are TRBV6-5 and TRBJ2-5; tentatively, D is TRBD1 or TRBD2 (5 bases each). Gene TRBJ2-1 matches the end of the DNA better, so the J call may be wrong. CDR3 length equals 12 residues. Germline values: CDR1 MNHEY, CDR2 SVGAGI. The CDR3 bases are TGTGCCTCCCGGACGGGGCAAGAGACCCAGTTCTTC. Protein product: CASRTGQETQFF.

Of note for this clonotype: Mismatch with germline at one junction end may stem from a read error. The rearrangement links TRBV7-7 to TRBJ2-5; D possibly matches TRBD1 or TRBD2 (5 bases each). The end of the DNA aligns better with TRBJ2-7, so the J call may be wrong. The CDR3 runs to 17 residues. Germline V gives CDR1 SSHAT, CDR2 FNYEAQ (reference sequence). The CDR3 bases are TGTGCTAGCAGCTTAGCGCCTTGGGGGTCCCCCCATTACGAGCAGTACTTC. Residues: CASSLAPWGSPHYEQYF.

This clonotype was picked up many times. The genes are TRBV29-1 and TRBJ2-5; no clear D. The germline V and J ends were trimmed by 5 bases and 9 bases, with 16 bases remaining between them. This CDR3 has 12 residues. Germline CDR1 SQVTM, CDR2 ANQGSEA. CDR3 sequence (DNA): TGCAGCGTTTCACACTTCACGGTCTCCCAGTACTTC. The encoded protein is CSVSHFTVSQYF.